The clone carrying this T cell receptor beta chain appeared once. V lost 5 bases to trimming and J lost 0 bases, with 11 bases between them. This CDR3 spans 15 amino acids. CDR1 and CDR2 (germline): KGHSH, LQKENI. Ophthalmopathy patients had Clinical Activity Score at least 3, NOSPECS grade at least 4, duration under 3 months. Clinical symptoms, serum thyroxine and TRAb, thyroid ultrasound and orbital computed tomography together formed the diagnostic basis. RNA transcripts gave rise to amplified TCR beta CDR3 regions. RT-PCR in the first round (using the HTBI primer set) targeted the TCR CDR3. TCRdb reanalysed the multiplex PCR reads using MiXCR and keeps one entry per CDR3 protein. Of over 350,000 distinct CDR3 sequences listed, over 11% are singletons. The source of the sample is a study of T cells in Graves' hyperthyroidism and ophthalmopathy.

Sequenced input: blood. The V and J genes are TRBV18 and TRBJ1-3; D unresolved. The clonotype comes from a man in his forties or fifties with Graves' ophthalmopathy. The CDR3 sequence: CASSRAIPSGNTIYF. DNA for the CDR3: TGTGCCAGCTCAAGAGCCATCCCCTCTGGAAACACCATATATTTT.